The rows below give T cell receptor beta chains drawn from one sample of a study of identical twins. One entry per CDR3 protein, called by TCRdb with MiXCR from the 5' RACE reads. The table records approximately 140,000 distinct CDR3 sequences, 3% to 4% of them present only once. Sequenced: memory T cells sorted from blood. These receptors all come from a man between 18 and 29 years old in good health. Each CDR3 is given with its conserved first and last residue. The D gene is left open where the match is weak. Part of the rows lack a size; the others show once, few, many or a class for expanded clones.

v_gene,abundance,d_gene,j_gene,CDR3nt,CDR3aa
TRBV9,many,.,TRBJ1-6,TGTGCCAGCAGCACACAGGGAAATAATTCACCCCTCCACTTT,CASSTQGNNSPLHF
TRBV27,many,TRBD1,TRBJ2-3,TGTGCCAGCAGTTTAGGGCAGGGGGTGGATACGCAGTATTTT,CASSLGQGVDTQYF
TRBV6-1,many,TRBD2,TRBJ2-1,TGTGCCAGCAGAAGAGCGGGAGTGGGGAATGAGCAGTTCTTC,CASRRAGVGNEQFF
TRBV20-1,many,.,TRBJ2-7,TGCAGTGCTAAGGCCTACGAGCAGTACTTC,CSAKAYEQYF
TRBV10-3,many,.,TRBJ2-3,TGTGCCATCAGGAACGGAGCTGATAGTGATACGCAGTATTTT,CAIRNGADSDTQYF
TRBV3-1,many,.,TRBJ1-1,TGTGCCAGCAGCTATCTTTCGGGCCCCTGGAGGGACACTGAAGCTTTCTTT,CASSYLSGPWRDTEAFF
TRBV9,many,TRBD1,TRBJ2-3,TGTGCCAGCAGCCTGAGACAGGGGACCACAGATACGCAGTATTTT,CASSLRQGTTDTQYF
TRBV11-2,few,.,TRBJ1-5,TGTGCCAGCAGCGCCGGGACGGTTAGCAATCAGCCCCAGCATTTT,CASSAGTVSNQPQHF
TRBV7-2,many,TRBD2,TRBJ2-2,TGTGCCAGCAGCTTACTGCCGGGAGGGGCCACCGGGGAGCTGTTTTTT,CASSLLPGGATGELFF
TRBV25-1,many,.,TRBJ2-7,TGTGCCAGCAGTGAATTCAGTGGGGACAAGCAGTACTTC,CASSEFSGDKQYF
TRBV7-8,many,.,TRBJ2-1,TGTGCCAGCAGCTCGCCTCTAGGGACTGAGCAGTTCTTC,CASSSPLGTEQFF
TRBV20-1,many,.,TRBJ2-1,TGCAGTGCTAGAGAGGCTAACCTAAACTCCTACAATGAGCAGTTCTTC,CSAREANLNSYNEQFF
TRBV20-1,few,TRBD2,TRBJ2-1,TGCAGTGCTAGCCGCGGGAGTAGGTCGAATGAGCAGTTCTTC,CSASRGSRSNEQFF
TRBV14,few,.,TRBJ1-6,TGTGCCAGCAGCCAAGTGGCAGGGGACTCACCCCTCCACTTT,CASSQVAGDSPLHF
TRBV27,many,.,TRBJ2-2,TGTGCCAGCAGTCCAGGCTGGGGCGGGACTTTGAACACCGGGGAGCTGTTTTTT,CASSPGWGGTLNTGELFF
TRBV29-1,many,TRBD1,TRBJ2-7,TGCAGCGTATCCCCGGTCGGGACAGGAGGATACGAGCAGTACTTC,CSVSPVGTGGYEQYF
TRBV6-2/TRBV6-3,many,.,TRBJ2-1,TGTGCCAGCAGTTCGTTGCTAGACAATGAGCAGTTCTTC,CASSSLLDNEQFF
TRBV10-3,many,TRBD1,TRBJ2-5,TGTGCCATCAGAAGAGACAGGGGGCGCGGGGAGACCCAGTACTTC,CAIRRDRGRGETQYF
TRBV12-3/TRBV12-4,many,.,TRBJ2-1,TGTGCCAGCAGTTTAATACTCTGGGGGGAGAAGAATGAGCAGTTCTTC,CASSLILWGEKNEQFF
TRBV27,many,.,TRBJ1-2,TGTGCCAGCAGTTTATCTAGGGTCTCTAACTATGGCTACACCTTC,CASSLSRVSNYGYTF
TRBV5-4,.,.,TRBJ1-1,TGTGCCAGCAGCCGAACAGACACTGAAGCTTTCTTT,CASSRTDTEAFF
TRBV11-2,many,TRBD2,TRBJ2-1,TGTGCCAGCAGCTTAGCCCTAGCGGGAGGGCCTAGTGAGCAGTTCTTC,CASSLALAGGPSEQFF
TRBV4-1,many,TRBD2,TRBJ2-1,TGCGCCAGCAGCCAGGGACTAGCGGGACCTTACAATGAGCAGTTCTTC,CASSQGLAGPYNEQFF
TRBV27,many,TRBD2,TRBJ2-3,TGTGCCAGCGGGACTATCGTTCCAGATACGCAGTATTTT,CASGTIVPDTQYF
TRBV20-1,many,TRBD1,TRBJ1-5,TGCAGTGCTAGAGTGGGACAGGGGGTAAAAAATCAGCCCCAGCATTTT,CSARVGQGVKNQPQHF
TRBV2,.,.,TRBJ2-3,TGTGCCAGCGGGCTCGAGGGGGGAGAGGCAGATACGCAGTATTTT,CASGLEGGEADTQYF
TRBV3-1,many,.,TRBJ2-6,TGTGCCAGCAGCCTACGGCACGGAGCGGGCCCTCTTGGGGCCAACGTCCTGACTTTC,CASSLRHGAGPLGANVLTF
TRBV3-1,many,TRBD2,TRBJ2-1,TGTGCCAGCAGCTCCTTCGGGGGGAATGAGCAGTTCTTC,CASSSFGGNEQFF
TRBV30,many,.,TRBJ2-7,TGTGCCTGGACCGAAAGGTGGACCCACGAGCAGTACTTC,CAWTERWTHEQYF
TRBV10-3,many,TRBD2,TRBJ2-2,TGTGCCATCAGACCGGGAGGAGGTTTCGGGGAGCTGTTTTTT,CAIRPGGGFGELFF
TRBV4-3,many,TRBD1,TRBJ2-3,TGCGCCAGCAGCCAAGTAGGGGGCGGAGGTACGCAGTATTTT,CASSQVGGGGTQYF
TRBV6-2/TRBV6-3,many,.,TRBJ1-5,TGTGCCAGCAGTTACAAGCGATCAGGGTCCACACCGTTCAATCAGCCCCAGCATTTT,CASSYKRSGSTPFNQPQHF
TRBV20-1,many,.,TRBJ1-1,TGCAGTGCTAGAGATATCAGCGCGGAACCGAACACTGAAGCTTTCTTT,CSARDISAEPNTEAFF
TRBV12-3/TRBV12-4,many,TRBD2,TRBJ2-5,TGTGCCAGCAGTTTGACGGACGGGGGGACGGACCAAGAGACCCAGTACTTC,CASSLTDGGTDQETQYF
TRBV24-1,many,TRBD1,TRBJ1-4,TGTGCCACCAGTGACATCCCGGGACAGGGGGCGACTAATGAAAAACTGTTTTTT,CATSDIPGQGATNEKLFF
TRBV20-1,many,.,TRBJ2-5,TGCAGTGTGAGACAGGGACTAGAGACCCAGTACTTC,CSVRQGLETQYF
TRBV10-3,many,TRBD2,TRBJ2-1,TGTGCCATCAGTGAGCGGCTAGCGGGAGGTCCTGAGCAGTTCTTC,CAISERLAGGPEQFF
TRBV6-2/TRBV6-3,many,.,TRBJ1-1,TGTGCCAGCACCGACAACCGTGAAGCTTTCTTT,CASTDNREAFF
TRBV7-8,.,.,TRBJ2-7,TGTGCCAGCATCAGGGACACGTCCTACGAGCAGTACTTC,CASIRDTSYEQYF
TRBV11-2,many,.,TRBJ2-5,TGTGCCAGCAGCTTAGAGAGAACCCAAGAGACCCAGTACTTC,CASSLERTQETQYF
TRBV4-2,many,.,TRBJ1-2,TGTGCCAGCAGCCAAGAGGTACACGATCGATATGGCTACACCTTC,CASSQEVHDRYGYTF
TRBV20-1,many,.,TRBJ2-3,TGCAGTGCTGCTAGCGCTAGTTCCACAGATACGCAGTATTTT,CSAASASSTDTQYF
TRBV20-1,many,.,TRBJ2-1,TGCAGTGCTTCACAGACGGAGACCGGGGAGCAGTTCTTC,CSASQTETGEQFF
TRBV5-1,many,.,TRBJ2-7,TGCGCCAGCAGCTTGGAGGGTTCAGGGTACGAGCAGTACTTC,CASSLEGSGYEQYF
TRBV6-1,.,TRBD2,TRBJ2-7,TGTGCCAGCCGGACTAGCGGGGGCTACGAGCAGTACTTC,CASRTSGGYEQYF
TRBV7-2,many,.,TRBJ1-5,TGTGCCAGCAGCTTAGTAGGGTATTCGAATCAGCCCCAGCATTTT,CASSLVGYSNQPQHF
TRBV15,many,TRBD1,TRBJ2-7,TGTGCCACCAGCAGAGGAAGGACAGGTTCCTACGAGCAGTACTTC,CATSRGRTGSYEQYF
TRBV6-2/TRBV6-3,few,TRBD1,TRBJ1-5,TGTGCCAGCCGGATGAGGTACAGGGGGACAAATCAGCCCCAGCATTTT,CASRMRYRGTNQPQHF
TRBV6-2/TRBV6-3,.,.,TRBJ2-1,TGTGCCAGCAGTTACTTCCCGAGGGAGCAGTTCTTC,CASSYFPREQFF
TRBV4-1,many,TRBD1,TRBJ1-2,TGCGCCAGCAGCCACATACCGGGACAGGGGGCCCCTAAAGATATTGGCTACACCTTC,CASSHIPGQGAPKDIGYTF
TRBV7-8,many,TRBD1,TRBJ2-5,TGTGCCAGCAGCCTCAGGGGGCTAGGGGAGACCCAGTACTTC,CASSLRGLGETQYF
TRBV20-1,many,.,TRBJ1-2,TGCAGTGCTAGCGAGATCGGGGGAGGGGGGCAGGGGTATGGCTACACCTTC,CSASEIGGGGQGYGYTF
TRBV6-1,.,.,TRBJ2-3,TGTGCCAGCAAGGGGCTAAGGGGTGGGGATACGCAGTATTTT,CASKGLRGGDTQYF
TRBV10-3,many,.,TRBJ2-7,TGTGCCATCAGTGGGAGTCAACCGGCCTACGAGCAGTACTTC,CAISGSQPAYEQYF
TRBV7-2,many,.,TRBJ2-6,TGTGCCAGCAGCTTAGTCGGGGCTGGGGCCAACGTCCTGACTTTC,CASSLVGAGANVLTF
TRBV30,many,.,TRBJ1-1,TGTGCCTGGGGAACAGCGAACACTGAAGCTTTCTTT,CAWGTANTEAFF